The 7 T cell receptor beta chains listed next were all sequenced from one sample in a study of cytomegalovirus exposure and HLA in healthy donors (dated by TCRdb to between 2016 and 2019). Library creation used the immunoSEQ multiplex PCR assay. For the multiplex PCR, a mixture combining 60 forward primers for TCR Vbeta segments and 13 reverse primers for TCR Jbeta segments was used. Entries here come from immuneACCESS through TCRdb and include only in-frame sequences with V and J called. Some clones fail to appear in such tables; in the studies checked, an unresolved V gene covers under half of the shortfall, and the cause of the remainder is unknown. The sample table holds 110,000 to 150,000 clones, of which around 72% were seen once. The top ten hold less than 2.5% of the sample. The sample comprised PBMCs. Receptor source: a man aged 40-55 years in good health and CMV-seronegative.

This clone is a singleton in its sample. The rearrangement links TRBV5-6 to TRBJ2-7; TRBD1 aligns across 12 bases. Losses at the gene ends were 3 bases for V and 7 bases for J; bases not matched to a gene: 11. The CDR3 extends over 16 amino acids. Germline V lookup: CDR1 SGHDT, CDR2 YYEEEE. The CDR3 region is CASSSRGTGGRREQYF. CDR3 DNA: TGTGCCAGCAGCTCGCGTGGGACAGGGGGCCGTCGGGAGCAGTACTTC.

V gene TRBV7-2 combines with J gene TRBJ1-1; D is ambiguous. Trimming took 0 bases from V and 3 from J, leaving 5 bases between them. Germline CDR1 and CDR2: SGHTA and FQGNSA. This CDR3 region has 13 residues. In nucleotides, the CDR3 is TGTGCCAGCAGCTTAGCCGCGGACACTGAAGCTTTCTTT. Protein sequence: CASSLAADTEAFF.

V gene TRBV4-3 combines with J gene TRBJ2-3; 8 bases are a match to TRBD2. V dropped 0 bases and J dropped 8; count of bases not matched to a gene: 10. There are 16 residues in the CDR3. The germline V gene has CDR1 LGHNA and CDR2 YSLEER. The CDR3 sequence is CASSQESASGLGTQYF. CDR3 DNA: TGCGCCAGCAGCCAAGAAAGTGCTAGCGGGTTGGGTACGCAGTATTTT.

The gene calls are TRBV28 and TRBJ1-2; 8 nucleotides line up with TRBD1. Per the germline V gene, CDR1 is MDHEN and CDR2 is SYDVKM. V trimming: 6 bases; J trimming: 5 bases; junction bases outside the gene matches: 17. The CDR3 is made up of 17 amino acids. CDR3 region: CASSLPGGTGPFYGYTF. Written as DNA, the CDR3 is TGTGCCAGCAGCCTCCCAGGCGGGACAGGTCCCTTTTATGGCTACACCTTC.

The CDR3 DNA follows: TGTGCCAGCAGCCCACTAGCGGTCCAAGAGACCCAGTACTTC. It yields the protein CASSPLAVQETQYF. The V gene is TRBV7-2, the J gene TRBJ2-5, with 8 bases that match TRBD2. The CDR3 contains 14 residues. Germline CDR1 reads SGHTA; CDR2 reads FQGNSA. After removal of 5 bases from V and 1 base from J, the junction contained 3 bases not matched to a gene.

V usage is TRBV7-2 and J usage is TRBJ2-1; tentatively, D is TRBD1 (6 bases). This CDR3 spans 14 amino acids. V shed 1 base and J shed 7 bases, with 11 bases lying between them. Germline V gives CDR1 SGHTA, CDR2 FQGNSA. The CDR3: CASSLVGHLNEQFF. As DNA, the CDR3 is TGTGCCAGCAGCTTAGTGGGACATTTAAATGAGCAGTTCTTC.

This clone was recorded a few times. The chain is built from TRBV11-3 and TRBJ2-7; no clear D gene. V was shortened by 1 base and J by 0 bases, with 7 bases between the two germline ends. Germline lookup yields CDR1 SGHNT and CDR2 YENEEA. CDR3 length: 14 amino acids. In nucleotides, the CDR3 is TGTGCCAGCAGCTTAGGTCCGAGCTCCTACGAGCAGTACTTC. Translation gives CASSLGPSSYEQYF.